The 9 T cell receptor beta chains below come from one sample, sequenced in a study of blood T cell repertoires in COVID-19. The data were produced by immunoSEQ multiplex PCR, yet TCRdb's version contains in-frame clones alone and is incomplete. This sample yields roughly 170,000 clones, of which roughly 90% are seen a single time; more than 20% belongs to the top ten. Sequencing input: peripheral blood. These receptors were taken from a man between 65 and 80 years old with active or convalescent COVID-19.

This sequence joins TRBV27 and TRBJ2-1; no clear D gene. Germline V lookup: CDR1 MNHEY, CDR2 SMNVEV (reference sequence). Trimming stripped 4 bases from V and 0 bases from J, with 4 bases between. This CDR3 contains 13 residues. In DNA, the CDR3 is TGTGCCAGCAGTTCGAGCTCCTACAATGAGCAGTTCTTC. Its protein is CASSSSSYNEQFF.

V gene TRBV28 combines with J gene TRBJ1-1, with D hard to call. This CDR3 has 10 residues. Looked up from germline, CDR1 is MDHEN and CDR2 is SYDVKM. V was pared by 10 bases and J by 5 bases, with 8 bases between. This CDR3 is CATSRTEAFF. The CDR3 region has the DNA TGTGCCACCTCCCGGACTGAAGCTTTCTTT.

The chain is built from TRBV7-9 and TRBJ1-4, with TRBD1 matching over 9 bases. Germline CDR1 SEHNR, CDR2 FQNEAQ (reference sequence). The CDR3 consists of 12 residues. In nucleotides, the CDR3 is TGTGTATCGGGACAGGGCAATGAAAAACTGTTTTTT. Translated, it gives CVSGQGNEKLFF.

The CDR3 region has the DNA TGTGCCAGCAGCCGACTAGCGGGGGGTCCCGCGAACACCGGGGAGCTGTTTTTT. Its translation is CASSRLAGGPANTGELFF. This chain joins TRBV7-8 and TRBJ2-2; 13 bases match TRBD2. CDR1 and CDR2 (germline): SGHVS, FQNEAQ. V gave up 5 bases and J gave up 0 bases; unmatched junction bases: 6. The CDR3 loop spans 18 amino acids.

This chain joins TRBV15 and TRBJ1-1; 7 bases line up with TRBD1. CDR3 length: 14 amino acids. Per germline, CDR1 LNHNV and CDR2 YYDKDF (reference sequence). V lost 0 bases, J lost 8 bases, and 6 bases stayed unmatched. CDR3 in DNA: TGTGCCACCAGCAGAGAATGGGACAGCACAGAAGCTTTCTTT. Its translation is CATSREWDSTEAFF.

The chain combines TRBV9 with TRBJ2-2; 7 bases are shared with TRBD1. Germline trimming cut 2 bases from V and 4 bases from J; bases unmatched to any gene: 11. Germline loops: CDR1 SGDLS, CDR2 YYNGEE. This CDR3 has 17 residues. CDR3 bases: TGTGCCAGCAGCGTTTCCTTTCGGACAGGACCCACCGGGGAGCTGTTTTTT. Translated: CASSVSFRTGPTGELFF.

This chain links TRBV5-1 with TRBJ2-2, with 7 positions matching TRBD1. V trimming: 2 bases; J trimming: 5 bases; junction bases outside the gene matches: 6. This CDR3 region has 15 residues. Looked up from germline, CDR1 is SGHRS and CDR2 is YFSETQ. For the CDR3, the DNA is TGCGCCAGCAGCTTTAGGACAGGAAGAACCGGGGAGCTGTTTTTT. Translation gives CASSFRTGRTGELFF.

The sample holds one count of this clone. The gene calls are TRBV24-1 and TRBJ1-4; 8 bases are a match to TRBD1. J was trimmed by 8 bases and V by 3 bases; bases with no gene match: 7. Germline values: CDR1 KGHDR, CDR2 SFDVKD. This CDR3 comprises 15 residues. The DNA of the CDR3 is TGTGCCACCAGTGATCCCGGACAGGGTCAGGAAAAACTGTTTTTT. It yields the protein CATSDPGQGQEKLFF.

The V gene is TRBV5-8, the J gene TRBJ2-7, with D tentatively TRBD1 (6 bases). Germline-derived CDR1 and CDR2 are SGHTS and YDEGEE. Between the trimmed V and J ends, which lost 2 bases and 5 bases, there was a span of 14 bases. The length of the CDR3 is 14 residues. DNA for the CDR3: TGTGCCAGCAGCTTACAGGGAGCCAGCGACGAGCAGTACTTC. Amino acid sequence: CASSLQGASDEQYF.